This passage covers 30 T cell receptor beta chains from one sample sequenced in a study of neurological immune-mediated disorders. TCRdb passed the 5' RACE reads through MiXCR, listing each CDR3 protein once. This table holds about 57,000 distinct CDR3 sequences, more than 9.5% found once. Material: PBMCs. The receptors come from a woman aged 55-70 years with HTLV-1-associated myelopathy (HAM/TSP).

This clonotype was seen many times. V gene TRBV10-3 combines with J gene TRBJ1-6; D not certain. V gave up 3 bases and J gave up 7 bases, with 7 bases separating them. This CDR3 has 13 residues. In germline, CDR1 is ENHRY, CDR2 SYGVKD. CDR3 sequence reads: CAISEGLNSPLHF. CDR3 bases: TGTGCCATCAGTGAAGGACTCAATTCACCCCTCCACTTT.

This clonotype has more than one count but fewer than ten. The chain is built from TRBV18 and TRBJ1-2; D possibly corresponds to TRBD1 (5 bases). Germline V gene data show CDR1 as KGHSH and CDR2 as LQKENI. Trimming took off 3 bases at V and 5 bases at J, with 10 bases between the two ends. CDR3 length equals 13 residues. The CDR3 loop reads CASSPQAGYGYTF. The CDR3 coding sequence is TGTGCCAGCTCACCTCAAGCAGGGTATGGCTACACCTTC. The variable domain in full, completed from reference TRBV18 and TRBJ1-2, reads NAGVMQNPRHLVRRRGQEARLRCSPMKGHSHVYWYRQLPEEGLKFMVYLQKENIIDESGMPKERFSAEFPKEGPSILRIQQVVRGDSAAYFCASSPQAGYGYTFGSGTRLTVV.

The V and J genes are TRBV5-6 and TRBJ1-2; maybe TRBD1 (5 bases). V dropped 4 bases and J dropped 0 bases, with 13 bases sitting between them. The germline gives CDR1 SGHDT, CDR2 YYEEEE. CDR3 length equals 15 residues. This CDR3 reads CASSPGRSPNYGYTF. DNA of the CDR3: TGTGCCAGCAGCCCGGGGCGTTCCCCTAACTATGGCTACACCTTC.

In this sample, this clonotype turned up many times. The chain recombines TRBV5-5 with TRBJ2-2; 7 nucleotides agree with TRBD1. The CDR3 spans 14 residues. V lost 6 bases to trimming and J lost 3 bases; unmatched junction nucleotides: 5. Germline CDR1 reads SGHKS; CDR2 reads YYEKEE (reference sequence). The CDR3 is CASNFGTDTGELFF. In DNA, the CDR3 is TGTGCCAGCAACTTTGGGACAGACACCGGGGAGCTGTTTTTT.

This clonotype was detected ten times or more. This sequence joins TRBV20-1 and TRBJ1-5; maybe TRBD1 (6 bases). In germline, CDR1 is DFQATT, CDR2 SNEGSKA (reference sequence). V was trimmed by 5 bases and J by 0 bases, leaving 11 bases between them. The CDR3 is made up of 14 amino acids. The CDR3 sequence is CSAVQGYSNQPQHF. The DNA for the CDR3 is TGCAGTGCTGTCCAGGGGTATAGCAATCAGCCCCAGCATTTT.

This clonotype was found many times. The chain links TRBV10-2 to TRBJ2-4; D is possibly TRBD2 (5 bases). Germline-derived CDR1 and CDR2 are WSHSY and SAAADI. This CDR3 comprises 17 residues. Trimming took 3 bases from V and 1 from J, leaving 16 bases between them. CDR3 DNA sequence: TGCGCCAGCAGTGATATGGGTCGGGGTGGGGCCAAAAACATTCAGTACTTC. It yields the protein CASSDMGRGGAKNIQYF.

The chain recombines TRBV3-1 with TRBJ2-3; 9 nucleotides line up with TRBD2. Germline V gene sequence: CDR1 LGHDT, CDR2 YNNKEL (reference sequence). The V and J ends lost 4 bases and 3 bases, in that order; junction bases with no gene match: 23. This CDR3 is built from 21 residues. In nucleotides, the CDR3 is TGTGCCAGCAGCCGCGCGCGGTCAACCAACCGACAAGCGGGGGGAACAGATACGCAGTATTTT. Amino acid sequence: CASSRARSTNRQAGGTDTQYF.

This clonotype was seen only once. An end of the junction does not agree with germline; a read error may underlie this. V gene TRBV10-3 combines with J gene TRBJ2-3, with 16 bases matching TRBD2. The germline V gene encodes CDR1 ENHRY and CDR2 SYGVKD. The CDR3 covers 15 residues. The CDR3 sequence: CVIGTSGRAPDTQYF. DNA of the CDR3: TGTGTCATCGGGACTAGCGGGAGGGCCCCAGATACGCAGTATTTT.

Ten or more counts support this clonotype. This chain uses TRBV5-6 with TRBJ1-2; 9 bases fit TRBD1. CDR3 length equals 15 residues. Germline lookup yields CDR1 SGHDT and CDR2 YYEEEE. V lost 4 bases and J lost 4; bases outside the gene matches: 8. The DNA of the CDR3 is TGTGCCAGCAGCGCAGCCGGGACAGGGTTCTATGGCTACACCTTC. As protein: CASSAAGTGFYGYTF. The entire variable domain, with the rest obtained from reference TRBV5-6 and TRBJ1-2, is as follows: DAGVTQSPTHLIKTRGQQVTLRCSPKSGHDTVSWYQQALGQGPQFIFQYYEEEERQRGNFPDRFSGHQFPNYSSELNVNALLLGDSALYLCASSAAGTGFYGYTFGSGTRLTVV.

This clonotype was seen many times. J is TRBJ2-1 and V is TRBV20-1; 10 bases map to TRBD2. The CDR3 extends over 14 amino acids. Losses at the gene ends were 5 bases for V and 10 bases for J; bases not matched to a gene: 11. Per the germline V gene, CDR1 is DFQATT and CDR2 is SNEGSKA (reference sequence). The CDR3 coding sequence is TGCAGTGCTGGGACGGGACTAGCGATAGGCGAGCAGTTCTTC. As protein: CSAGTGLAIGEQFF.

With regard to this clonotype: The junction departs from germline at one end; a sequencing error may be responsible. The chain employs TRBV20-1 and TRBJ2-3; a possible D gene is TRBD1 (5 bases). This CDR3 has 15 residues. Germline CDR1 DFQATT, CDR2 SNEGSKA (reference sequence). CDR3 sequence: CSATSSSRGTATQYF. The CDR3 nucleotides read TGCAGTGCTACCTCTAGTAGTAGGGGCACAGCTACGCAGTATTTT.

Many counts were recorded for this clonotype. The chain carries TRBV10-3 and TRBJ2-5, with a tentative D call TRBD2 (6 bases). V lost 4 bases and J 5 bases, leaving 20 bases between the germline ends. The CDR3 contains 16 residues. CDR1 is ENHRY and CDR2 is SYGVKD in the germline V gene. The DNA of the CDR3 is TGTGCCATCAGTGCAGGTGGGCCCGGGACTGGGGAGACCCAGTACTTC. It translates to CAISAGGPGTGETQYF.

The table lists this clonotype with many counts. This chain joins TRBV27 and TRBJ2-3, with 9 positions matching TRBD1. In germline, CDR1 is MNHEY, CDR2 SMNVEV (reference sequence). The V and J ends lost 0 bases and 1 base, in that order; junction bases with no gene match: 2. The CDR3 runs to 16 residues. Written as DNA, the CDR3 is TGTGCCAGCAGTTTATCGGACAGGGGACGCACAGATACGCAGTATTTT. This sequence encodes CASSLSDRGRTDTQYF.

This clonotype was counted ten times or more. J is TRBJ2-5 and V is TRBV5-1; 8 bases map to TRBD1. Germline V gene data show CDR1 as SGHRS and CDR2 as YFSETQ. Trimming cost V 0 bases and J 2 bases; bases outside gene matches: 3. CDR3 length: 15 residues. CDR3 sequence reads: CASSLAGQGQETQYF. The CDR3 DNA sequence: TGCGCCAGCAGCTTGGCCGGACAGGGTCAAGAGACCCAGTACTTC.

Ten or more counts support this clonotype. V gene TRBV20-1 combines with J gene TRBJ2-7; 13 bases match TRBD2. CDR1 and CDR2 (germline): DFQATT, SNEGSKA (reference sequence). V was clipped by 6 bases and J by 3 bases; unmatched bases: 2. The CDR3 is 13 residues long. CDR3 nucleotide sequence: TGCAGTGCCAGGACTAGCGGGAGCTACGAGCAGTACTTC. It is translated as CSARTSGSYEQYF.

This clonotype is medium-sized (0.01 to 0.1%) within its sample. DNA of the CDR3: TGTGCCACCAGAGGACAGGGGAACACTGAAGCTTTCTTT. It translates to CATRGQGNTEAFF. This rearrangement joins TRBV24-1 to TRBJ1-1; the match to TRBD1 covers 8 bases. This CDR3 comprises 13 residues. Germline CDR1 is KGHDR and CDR2 is SFDVKD. After removal of 7 bases from V and 1 base from J, the junction contained 1 base not matched to a gene.

In its sample, this clonotype was seen many times. V usage is TRBV29-1 and J usage is TRBJ1-1; D unresolved. The germline V gene has CDR1 SQVTM and CDR2 ANQGSEA. The CDR3 runs to 12 residues. V lost 3 bases, J lost 1 base, and 6 bases lay in between. CDR3 amino acids: CSVEGPNTEAFF. In DNA form, the CDR3 reads TGCAGCGTTGAGGGTCCGAACACTGAAGCTTTCTTT.

This clonotype was recorded many times. The genes are TRBV5-1 and TRBJ1-5; D possibly corresponds to TRBD1 (6 bases). V was shortened by 10 bases and J by 4 bases, with 21 bases between the two germline ends. This CDR3 region has 15 residues. The germline V gene has CDR1 SGHRS and CDR2 YFSETQ. The CDR3 DNA sequence: TGCGCCCTTTGTAGGGAAGAGGGGGGTAATCAGCCCCAGCATTTT. Residues: CALCREEGGNQPQHF.

This clonotype was detected many times. The CDR3 sequence: CASSFSWVSGGELFF. DNA for the CDR3: TGTGCCAGCAGTTTTTCCTGGGTATCGGGCGGGGAGCTGTTTTTT. J is TRBJ2-2 and V is TRBV12-3 or TRBV12-4, with D unclear. V lost 3 bases and J 7 bases, leaving 15 bases between the germline ends. The CDR3 extends over 15 amino acids.

This clonotype was counted at least ten times. The rearrangement joins TRBV20-1 to TRBJ2-1; 8 bases are shared with TRBD2. The germline gives CDR1 DFQATT, CDR2 SNEGSKA (reference sequence). Germline trimming cut 3 bases from V and 8 bases from J; bases unmatched to any gene: 6. The CDR3 spans 13 residues. CDR3 nucleotides: TGCAGTGCTAGCGGGAGGGCCATCTATGAGCAGTTCTTC. Its translation: CSASGRAIYEQFF.

The chain recombines TRBV27 with TRBJ2-4, with D perhaps TRBD1 (6 bases). The CDR3 totals 14 residues. V was cut by 4 bases and J by 4 bases, with 11 bases left in between. Germline CDR1 is MNHEY and CDR2 is SMNVEV (reference sequence). The CDR3 nucleotides are TGTGCCAGCAGTTCAGGGGCGCGGAAAAACATTCAGTACTTC. It codes for CASSSGARKNIQYF.

Ten or more counts support this clonotype. The gene calls are TRBV29-1 and TRBJ2-5; no clear D. The CDR3 is 10 residues long. Germline V gene sequence: CDR1 SQVTM, CDR2 ANQGSEA. Between the trimmed V and J ends, which lost 4 bases and 5 bases, there was a span of 5 bases. The CDR3 spells CSVGQETQYF. CDR3 bases: TGCAGCGTTGGGCAGGAGACCCAGTACTTC.

At least ten counts were recorded for this clonotype. V usage is TRBV4-2 and J usage is TRBJ1-2, with TRBD1 matching 8 bases. Germline CDR1 is LGHNA and CDR2 is YNFKEQ. Trimming cost V 0 bases and J 4 bases; bases outside gene matches: 4. The CDR3 has 15 residues. The CDR3 DNA reads as TGTGCCAGCAGCCAAGATGCGGGACAGGTCTATGGCTACACCTTC. Translated: CASSQDAGQVYGYTF.

This clonotype came up many times. The chain has TRBV6-6 and TRBJ2-3; D not certain. V shed 0 bases and J shed 1 base, with 8 bases lying between them. The length of the CDR3 is 15 residues. Looked up from germline, CDR1 is MNHNY and CDR2 is SVGAGI (reference sequence). The DNA of the CDR3 is TGTGCCAGCAGTTACTCGAACGCAGGCACAGATACGCAGTATTTT. Amino acid sequence: CASSYSNAGTDTQYF.

The table lists this clonotype with many counts. This rearrangement joins TRBV12-3 or TRBV12-4 to TRBJ2-3; no clear D. This CDR3 has 14 residues. Trimming pared 6 bases from V and 5 bases from J, leaving 15 bases between. CDR3 nucleotides: TGTGCCAGCAGGCCCGGGCCCCTGGGAGATACGCAGTATTTT. It specifies CASRPGPLGDTQYF.

This clonotype occurred many times. The CDR3 region is CATRAGAYEQYF. The CDR3 nucleotides read TGTGCCACCCGAGCGGGAGCCTACGAGCAGTACTTC. V is TRBV10-3 and J is TRBJ2-7, with 8 bases identical to TRBD2. The V gene's germline CDR1 is ENHRY and CDR2 SYGVKD. This CDR3 contains 12 residues. J was trimmed by 2 bases and V by 10 bases; bases with no gene match: 4.

This clonotype was observed many times. This chain links TRBV5-1 with TRBJ2-1; 16 nucleotides line up with TRBD2. The germline V gene encodes CDR1 SGHRS and CDR2 YFSETQ. The CDR3 is made up of 17 amino acids. The V and J ends lost 4 bases and 6 bases, in that order; junction bases with no gene match: 7. The CDR3 loop reads CASSLGLAGGPSNEQFF. DNA for the CDR3: TGCGCCAGCAGCCTGGGACTAGCGGGAGGGCCGAGCAATGAGCAGTTCTTC.

This chain links TRBV5-1 with TRBJ2-5; D uncertain. The CDR3 spans 13 residues. Germline CDR1 SGHRS, CDR2 YFSETQ. Trimming cost V 3 bases and J 5 bases, with 11 bases left between them. The CDR3 here is CASSSGRRETQYF. CDR3 coding DNA: TGCGCCAGCAGCTCCGGGCGTAGGGAGACCCAGTACTTC.

In its sample, this clonotype was seen many times. The chain combines TRBV18 with TRBJ1-5; no definite D call. Trimming took off 5 bases at V and 1 base at J, with 9 bases between the two ends. Germline V gene sequence: CDR1 KGHSH, CDR2 LQKENI. The length of the CDR3 is 14 residues. This chain's CDR3 is CASSSLDSNQPQHF. CDR3 DNA sequence: TGTGCCAGCTCATCGTTGGACAGCAATCAGCCCCAGCATTTT.

This clonotype was found a few times. The chain carries TRBV7-9 and TRBJ2-4, with 11 bases fitting TRBD2. Germline loops: CDR1 SEHNR, CDR2 FQNEAQ (reference sequence). This CDR3 is built from 17 residues. J gave up 4 bases and V 4 bases, and 9 bases lay outside the gene matches. CDR3 sequence (DNA): TGTGCCAGCAGCTCAACTAGCGGGAGAAAGGAGAAAAACATTCAGTACTTC. This codes for CASSSTSGRKEKNIQYF.